The 2 T cell receptor beta chains presented below share a single source sample, sequenced in a study of identical twins. MiXCR, applied by TCRdb to the 5' RACE reads, yields one record per CDR3 protein. The table lists hundreds of thousands of distinct CDR3 sequences, about 12% of them singletons. This same sample was also taken into another study, of yellow fever vaccine responses in identical twins.

Sequencing input: PBMCs. These receptor sequences come from a woman between 18 and 29 years old in good health.

In its sample, this clonotype was seen a few times. The chain joins TRBV10-3 to TRBJ2-7, with D perhaps matching TRBD2 (5 bases). Germline CDR1 reads ENHRY; CDR2 reads SYGVKD. V was clipped by 3 bases and J by 6 bases, with 12 bases between them. The CDR3 spans 13 residues. The CDR3 protein is CAISDALLGEQYF. As DNA, the CDR3 is TGTGCCATCAGTGATGCCCTACTAGGCGAGCAGTACTTC.

This rearrangement joins TRBV12-3 or TRBV12-4 to TRBJ1-5; 7 nucleotides match TRBD1. J gave up 1 base and V 6 bases, and 3 bases lay outside the gene matches. The CDR3 spans 14 residues. The CDR3 is CASRTGASNQPQHF. The CDR3 DNA reads TGTGCCAGCAGAACAGGGGCCAGCAATCAGCCCCAGCATTTT.